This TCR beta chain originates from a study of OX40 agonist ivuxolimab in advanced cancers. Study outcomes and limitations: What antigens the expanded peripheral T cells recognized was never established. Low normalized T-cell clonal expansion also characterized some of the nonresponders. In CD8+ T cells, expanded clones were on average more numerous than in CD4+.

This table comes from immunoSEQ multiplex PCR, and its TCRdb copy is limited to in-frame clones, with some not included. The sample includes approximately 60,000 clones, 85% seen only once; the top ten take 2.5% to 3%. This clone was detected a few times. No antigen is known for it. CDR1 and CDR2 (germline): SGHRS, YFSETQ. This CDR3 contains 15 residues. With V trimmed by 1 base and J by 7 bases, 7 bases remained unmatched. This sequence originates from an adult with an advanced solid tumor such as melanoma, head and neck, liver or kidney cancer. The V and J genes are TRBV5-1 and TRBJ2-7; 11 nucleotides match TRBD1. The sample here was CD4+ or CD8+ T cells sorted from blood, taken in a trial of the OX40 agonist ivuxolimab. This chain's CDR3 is CASSLRGQGAGEQYF. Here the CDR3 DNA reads TGCGCCAGCAGCTTGCGTGGACAGGGGGCAGGGGAGCAGTACTTC.